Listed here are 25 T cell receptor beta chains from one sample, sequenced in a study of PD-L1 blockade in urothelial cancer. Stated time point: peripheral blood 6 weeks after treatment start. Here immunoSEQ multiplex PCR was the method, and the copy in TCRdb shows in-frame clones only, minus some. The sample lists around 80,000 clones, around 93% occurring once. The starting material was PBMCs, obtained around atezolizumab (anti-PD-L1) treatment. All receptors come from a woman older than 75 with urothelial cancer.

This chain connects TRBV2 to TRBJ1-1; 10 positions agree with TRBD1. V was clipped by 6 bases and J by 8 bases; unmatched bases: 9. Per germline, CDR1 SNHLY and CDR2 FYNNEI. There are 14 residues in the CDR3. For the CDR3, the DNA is TGTGCCAGCAGATATGCGACAGGGGGCTTGGAAGCTTTCTTT. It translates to CASRYATGGLEAFF.

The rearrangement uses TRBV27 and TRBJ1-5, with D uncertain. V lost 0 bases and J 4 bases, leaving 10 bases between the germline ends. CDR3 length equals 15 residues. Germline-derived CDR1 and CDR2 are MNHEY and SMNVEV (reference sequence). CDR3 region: CASSLSRTLNQPQHF. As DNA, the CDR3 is TGTGCCAGCAGTTTATCCCGCACACTAAATCAGCCCCAGCATTTT.

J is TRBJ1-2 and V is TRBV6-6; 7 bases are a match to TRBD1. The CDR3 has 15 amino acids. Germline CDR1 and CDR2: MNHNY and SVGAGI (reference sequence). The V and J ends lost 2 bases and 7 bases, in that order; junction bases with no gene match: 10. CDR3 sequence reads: CASSYPQGGGGGYTF. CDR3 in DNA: TGTGCCAGCAGTTACCCCCAGGGGGGAGGCGGTGGCTACACCTTC.

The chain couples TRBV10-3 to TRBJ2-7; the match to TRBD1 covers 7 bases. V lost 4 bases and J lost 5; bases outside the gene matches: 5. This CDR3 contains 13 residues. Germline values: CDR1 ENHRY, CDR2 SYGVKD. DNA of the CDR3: TGTGCCATCAGTGGGCACGACAGGGACGAGCAGTACTTC. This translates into CAISGHDRDEQYF.

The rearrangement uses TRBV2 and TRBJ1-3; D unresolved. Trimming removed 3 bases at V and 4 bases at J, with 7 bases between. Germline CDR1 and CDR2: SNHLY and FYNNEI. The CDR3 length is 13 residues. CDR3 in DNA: TGTGCCAGCAGTGAGGGCCGGGGAAACACCATATATTTT. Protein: CASSEGRGNTIYF.

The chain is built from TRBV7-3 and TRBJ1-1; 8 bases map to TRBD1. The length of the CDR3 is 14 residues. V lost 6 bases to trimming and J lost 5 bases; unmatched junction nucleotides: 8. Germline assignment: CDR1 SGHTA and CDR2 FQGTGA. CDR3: CASSPSGGGTEAFF. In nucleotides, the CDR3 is TGTGCCAGCAGTCCTTCAGGGGGCGGGACTGAAGCTTTCTTT.

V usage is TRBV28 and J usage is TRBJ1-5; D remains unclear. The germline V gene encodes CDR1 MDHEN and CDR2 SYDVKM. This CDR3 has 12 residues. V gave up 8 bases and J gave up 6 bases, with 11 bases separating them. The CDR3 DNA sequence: TGTGCCAGCTTCGGTAACGGTCAGCCCCAGCATTTT. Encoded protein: CASFGNGQPQHF.

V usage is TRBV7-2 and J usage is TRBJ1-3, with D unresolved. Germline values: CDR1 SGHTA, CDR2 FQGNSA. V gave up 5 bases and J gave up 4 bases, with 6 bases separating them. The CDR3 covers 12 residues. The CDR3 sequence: CASSPRGNTIYF. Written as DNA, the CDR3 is TGTGCCAGCAGCCCCCGGGGAAACACCATATATTTT.

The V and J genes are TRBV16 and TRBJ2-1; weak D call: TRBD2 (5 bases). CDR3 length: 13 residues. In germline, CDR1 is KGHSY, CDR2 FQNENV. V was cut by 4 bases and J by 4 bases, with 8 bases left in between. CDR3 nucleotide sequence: TGTGCCAGCAGCCCGACGGGATACAATGAGCAGTTCTTC. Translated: CASSPTGYNEQFF.

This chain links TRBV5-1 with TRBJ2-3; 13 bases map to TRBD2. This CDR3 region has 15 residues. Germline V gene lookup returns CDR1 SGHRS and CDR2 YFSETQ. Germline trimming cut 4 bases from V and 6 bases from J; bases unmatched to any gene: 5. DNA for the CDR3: TGCGCCAGCAGCCCGGGACTAGCGGGACCGGATACGCAGTATTTT. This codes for CASSPGLAGPDTQYF.

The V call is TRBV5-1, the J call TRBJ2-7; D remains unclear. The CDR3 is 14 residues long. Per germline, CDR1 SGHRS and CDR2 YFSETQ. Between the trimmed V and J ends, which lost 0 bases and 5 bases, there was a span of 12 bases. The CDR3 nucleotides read TGCGCCAGCAGCTTGGCCCAAGGCAGCGACGAGCAGTACTTC. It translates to CASSLAQGSDEQYF.

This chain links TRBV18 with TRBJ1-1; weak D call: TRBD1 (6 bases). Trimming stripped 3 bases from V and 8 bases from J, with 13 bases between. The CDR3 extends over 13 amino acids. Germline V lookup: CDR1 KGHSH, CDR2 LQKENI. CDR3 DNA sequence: TGTGCCAGCTCACCGTCGGGGCAGGGGGAAGCTTTCTTT. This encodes CASSPSGQGEAFF.

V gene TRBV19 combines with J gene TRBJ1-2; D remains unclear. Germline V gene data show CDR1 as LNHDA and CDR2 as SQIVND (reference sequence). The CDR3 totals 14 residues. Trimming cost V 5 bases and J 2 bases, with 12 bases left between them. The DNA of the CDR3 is TGTGCCAGTAGTCCCCGGCCGGGGAACTATGGCTACACCTTC. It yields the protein CASSPRPGNYGYTF.

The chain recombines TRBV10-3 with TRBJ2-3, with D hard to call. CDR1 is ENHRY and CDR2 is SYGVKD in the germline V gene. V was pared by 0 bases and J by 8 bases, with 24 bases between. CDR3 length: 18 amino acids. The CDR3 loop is CAISESLGDTDHGSTQYF. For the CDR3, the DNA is TGTGCCATCAGTGAGTCCCTAGGAGATACCGACCACGGGTCTACGCAGTATTTT.

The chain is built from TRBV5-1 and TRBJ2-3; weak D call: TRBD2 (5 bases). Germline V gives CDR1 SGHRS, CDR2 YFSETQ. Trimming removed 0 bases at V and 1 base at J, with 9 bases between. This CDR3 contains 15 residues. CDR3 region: CASSLGAGRTDTQYF. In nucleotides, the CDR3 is TGCGCCAGCAGCTTGGGGGCGGGCCGCACAGATACGCAGTATTTT.

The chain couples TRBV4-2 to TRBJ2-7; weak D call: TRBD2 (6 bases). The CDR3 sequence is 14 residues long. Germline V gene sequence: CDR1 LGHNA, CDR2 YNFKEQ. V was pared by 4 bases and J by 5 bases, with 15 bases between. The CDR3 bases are TGTGCCAGCAGCCGGGGGACGGGAGTCAACGAGCAGTACTTC. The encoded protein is CASSRGTGVNEQYF.

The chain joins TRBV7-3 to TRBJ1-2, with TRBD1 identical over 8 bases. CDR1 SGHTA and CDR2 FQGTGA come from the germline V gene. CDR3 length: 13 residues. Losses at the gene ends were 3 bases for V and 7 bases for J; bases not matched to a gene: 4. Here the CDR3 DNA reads TGTGCCAGCAGCTTTGGACAGGGTTTTGGCTACACCTTC. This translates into CASSFGQGFGYTF.

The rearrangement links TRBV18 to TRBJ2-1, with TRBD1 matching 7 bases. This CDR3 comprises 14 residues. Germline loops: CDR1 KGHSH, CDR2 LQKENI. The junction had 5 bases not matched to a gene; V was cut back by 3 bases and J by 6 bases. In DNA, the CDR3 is TGTGCCAGCTCACCGGGACAGAGGGGCAATGAGCAGTTCTTC. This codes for CASSPGQRGNEQFF.

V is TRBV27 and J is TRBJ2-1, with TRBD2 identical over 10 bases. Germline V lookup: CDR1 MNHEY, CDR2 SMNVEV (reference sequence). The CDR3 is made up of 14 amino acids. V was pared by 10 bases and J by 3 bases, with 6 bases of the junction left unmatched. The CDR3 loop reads CATKLAGVYNEQFF. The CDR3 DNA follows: TGTGCCACCAAGCTAGCGGGAGTCTACAATGAGCAGTTCTTC.

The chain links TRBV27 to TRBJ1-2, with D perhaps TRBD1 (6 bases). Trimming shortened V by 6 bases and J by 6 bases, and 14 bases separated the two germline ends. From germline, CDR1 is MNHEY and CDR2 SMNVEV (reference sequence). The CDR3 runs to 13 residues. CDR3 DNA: TGTGCCAGCAGCCAACAGGGTTTCGATGGCTACACCTTC. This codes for CASSQQGFDGYTF.

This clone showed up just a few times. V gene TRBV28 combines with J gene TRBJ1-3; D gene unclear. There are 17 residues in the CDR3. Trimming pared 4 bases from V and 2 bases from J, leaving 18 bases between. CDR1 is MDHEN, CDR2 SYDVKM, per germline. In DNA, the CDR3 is TGTGCCAGCAGTTCCTCTCCCCCGTCACAGCCTGGAAACACCATATATTTT. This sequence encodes CASSSSPPSQPGNTIYF.

The CDR3 is CAWRTSGKTGELFF. The CDR3 bases are TGTGCCTGGAGGACTAGCGGGAAGACCGGGGAGCTGTTTTTT. The rearrangement links TRBV30 to TRBJ2-2, with 11 bases matching TRBD2. The length of the CDR3 is 14 residues. V shed 3 bases and J 5 bases; nucleotides not matched to a gene: 2. The germline V gene has CDR1 GTSNPN and CDR2 SVGIG (reference sequence).

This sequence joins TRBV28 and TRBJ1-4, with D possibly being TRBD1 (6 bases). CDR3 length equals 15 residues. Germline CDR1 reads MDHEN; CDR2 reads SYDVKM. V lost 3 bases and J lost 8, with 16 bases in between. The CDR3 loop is CASSLGARVEEKLFF. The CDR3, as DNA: TGTGCCAGCAGTTTGGGGGCGAGAGTGGAAGAAAAACTGTTTTTT.

The CDR3 here is CASGEGDNQPQHF. The DNA of the CDR3 is TGTGCCAGCGGGGAGGGGGACAATCAGCCCCAGCATTTT. This chain uses TRBV25-1 with TRBJ1-5; D perhaps matches TRBD1 (6 bases). V lost 8 bases and J 3 bases, leaving 11 bases between the germline ends. The CDR3 is 13 amino acids. From germline, CDR1 is MGHDK and CDR2 SYGVNS.

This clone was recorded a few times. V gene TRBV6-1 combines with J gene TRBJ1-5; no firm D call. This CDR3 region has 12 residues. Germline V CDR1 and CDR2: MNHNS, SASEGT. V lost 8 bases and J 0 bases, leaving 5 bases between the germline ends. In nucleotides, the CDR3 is TGTGCCAGCCAAATTAGCAATCAGCCCCAGCATTTT. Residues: CASQISNQPQHF.